Listed below are T cell receptor beta chains from one sample, sequenced in a study of T cell responses to AZD1222 COVID-19 vaccine. Profiling relied on immunoSEQ multiplex PCR, and the TCRdb table lists in-frame clones only, not all of them. The data show about 210,000 clones, over 80% seen once. Source: peripheral blood, taken on day 0 of AZD1222 vaccination. These receptors came from an adult in good health. CDR3s include the opening cysteine and the closing phenylalanine or tryptophan. Each record gives: CDR3 DNA, CDR3 protein, V gene, D gene, J gene. The D gene is left open where the match is weak.

TGTGCCAGCAGCGAGAGGTCTAGCGACAGGGTTTCACCCCTCCACTTT CASSERSSDRVSPLHF TRBV11-2 TRBD1 TRBJ1-6
TGTGCCAGCACCGAGCGGTACCACACAGATACGCAGTATTTT CASTERYHTDTQYF TRBV2 - TRBJ2-3
TGTGCCAGCAGCTTAGATTCGGGGGTCGAGCAGTACTTC CASSLDSGVEQYF TRBV11-3 - TRBJ2-7
TGCAGCGTGGCCCACACGAGCTCTGGAAACACCATATATTTT CSVAHTSSGNTIYF TRBV29-1 - TRBJ1-3
TGTGCCACCGGGACATCGGAAGAGACCCAGTACTTC CATGTSEETQYF TRBV10-3 - TRBJ2-5
TGTGCCAGCAGCCCGACCGGGACAGGGACGGGAGAGCAGTACTTC CASSPTGTGTGEQYF TRBV7-9 TRBD1 TRBJ2-7
TGTGCCAGCAGCCCTTGGGACAGGGTTAACGAGCAGTACTTC CASSPWDRVNEQYF TRBV9 TRBD1 TRBJ2-7
TGTGCCAGCCGACCCGAAAGCTCCTACAATGAGCAGTTCTTC CASRPESSYNEQFF TRBV9 - TRBJ2-1
TGTGCCAGCAGGTCTCGGGGGGGGGATCTTGGCTACACCTTC CASRSRGGDLGYTF TRBV6-5 - TRBJ1-2
TGCGCCAGCAGCTTGGATGTGGAGGGGGAGCTGTTTTTT CASSLDVEGELFF TRBV5-1 - TRBJ2-2